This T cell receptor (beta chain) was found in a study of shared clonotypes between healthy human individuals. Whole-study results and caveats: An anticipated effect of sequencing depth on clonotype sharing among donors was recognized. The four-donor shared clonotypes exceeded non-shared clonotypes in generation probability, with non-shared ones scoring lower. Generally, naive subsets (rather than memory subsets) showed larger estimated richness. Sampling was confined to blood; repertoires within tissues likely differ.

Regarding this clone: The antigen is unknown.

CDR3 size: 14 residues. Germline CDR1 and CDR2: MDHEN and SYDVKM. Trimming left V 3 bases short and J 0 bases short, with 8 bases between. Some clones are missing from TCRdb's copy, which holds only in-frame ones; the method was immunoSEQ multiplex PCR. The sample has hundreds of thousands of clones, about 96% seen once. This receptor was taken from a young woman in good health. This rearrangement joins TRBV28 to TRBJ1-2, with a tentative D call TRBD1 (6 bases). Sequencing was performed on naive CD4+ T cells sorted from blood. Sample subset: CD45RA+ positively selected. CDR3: CASSLQGSNYGYTF. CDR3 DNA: TGTGCCAGCAGTTTGCAGGGGTCTAACTATGGCTACACCTTC.